This passage covers 22 T cell receptor beta chains from one sample sequenced in a study of blood T cells in healthy people across ages. Using a J-beta primer mix together with a sample-barcoded 5' primer, a second PCR was run for roughly 7 to 12 cycles. TCRdb re-derived calls from the 5' RACE reads in MiXCR, one entry per CDR3 protein. The profile covers about 1.8 million distinct CDR3 sequences, with around half appearing a single time and approximately 2.1% taken by the ten largest. What was sequenced was blood. All receptors come from a woman aged 35 to 49 in good health.

The V and J genes are TRBV6-5 and TRBJ2-3, with TRBD2 matching 9 bases. CDR1 MNHEY and CDR2 SVGAGI come from the germline V gene. The V and J ends lost 1 base and 0 bases, in that order; junction bases with no gene match: 11. The CDR3 covers 19 residues. CDR3 region: CASSYWHQPSGASTDTQYF. The CDR3, as DNA: TGTGCCAGCAGTTACTGGCACCAACCTAGCGGGGCTAGCACAGATACGCAGTATTTT.

About this clonotype: Compared with germline, one end of the junction differs, possibly owing to a read error. V is TRBV7-9 and J is TRBJ1-2, with a possible D match to TRBD1 (6 bases). CDR3 size: 13 residues. Germline CDR1 and CDR2: SEHNR and FQNEAQ (reference sequence). The DNA for the CDR3 is TGTGCCAGCAGCGCGCAGGGGAACTATGGCCACACCTTC. Its translation is CASSAQGNYGHTF.

The chain carries TRBV2 and TRBJ2-5, with 7 nucleotides matching TRBD1. The J segment lost 2 bases and the V segment lost 6 bases, leaving 6 bases of the junction unmatched. The germline gives CDR1 SNHLY, CDR2 FYNNEI. This CDR3 region has 14 residues. In nucleotides, the CDR3 is TGTGCCAGCAGGAGAGGGACAGTGCAAGAGACCCAGTACTTC. Translating gives CASRRGTVQETQYF.

V is TRBV9 and J is TRBJ2-5; 7 bases align to TRBD2. The CDR3 totals 16 residues. V lost 0 bases to trimming and J lost 3 bases; unmatched junction nucleotides: 8. Germline CDR1 is SGDLS and CDR2 is YYNGEE. The CDR3 reads CASSVGGLADKETQYF. CDR3 DNA: TGTGCCAGCAGCGTAGGTGGTCTAGCGGACAAAGAGACCCAGTACTTC.

This sequence joins TRBV11-1 and TRBJ2-1; 7 nucleotides match TRBD2. CDR1 is SGHAT and CDR2 is FQDESV in the germline V gene (reference sequence). CDR3 length: 18 amino acids. Trimming cost V 1 base and J 0 bases; bases outside gene matches: 9. The CDR3 DNA sequence: TGTGCCAGCAGCTTAGTCGTGGGACTAACCTACTCCTACAATGAGCAGTTCTTC. Amino acid sequence: CASSLVVGLTYSYNEQFF.

The chain links TRBV7-9 to TRBJ1-4; tentative D call: TRBD1 (5 bases). CDR3 length: 16 residues. The germline V gene has CDR1 SEHNR and CDR2 FQNEAQ (reference sequence). Trimming took off 3 bases at V and 4 bases at J, with 15 bases between the two ends. The DNA for the CDR3 is TGTGCCAGCAGCTTGAACGAAGGGGCAATTAATGAAAAACTGTTTTTT. Residues: CASSLNEGAINEKLFF. Looking up the rest from reference TRBV7-9 and TRBJ1-4 gives the full variable domain: DTGVSQNPRHKITKRGQNVTFRCDPISEHNRLYWYRQTLGQGPEFLTYFQNEAQLEKSRLLSDRFSAERPKGSFSTLEIQRTEQGDSAMYLCASSLNEGAINEKLFFGSGTQLSVL.

Turning to this clonotype: At one end the junction does not follow the germline gene, possibly because of a read error. The chain uses TRBV6-1 and TRBJ2-4, with a tentative D call TRBD1 (6 bases). The end of the DNA aligns better with TRBJ2-5, so the J call may be wrong. The CDR3 is made up of 14 amino acids. Germline V lookup: CDR1 MNHNS, CDR2 SASEGT. CDR3 sequence (DNA): TGTGCCAACAGTGAACGTGGGACATCAGAGACCCAGTACTTC. It codes for CANSERGTSETQYF.

This chain uses TRBV7-8 with TRBJ2-2; no reliable D call. With 5 bases removed from V and 6 bases from J, the gap between germline ends came to 13 bases. CDR3 size: 14 residues. Germline lookup yields CDR1 SGHVS and CDR2 FQNEAQ. CDR3 DNA sequence: TGTGCCAGCAGCCTCGAAGGGTCCCCCGGGGAGCTGTTTTTT. Translated, it gives CASSLEGSPGELFF.

The V and J genes are TRBV7-2 and TRBJ2-5; 12 bases agree with TRBD2. After removal of 5 bases from V and 12 bases from J, the junction contained 4 bases not matched to a gene. This CDR3 is built from 12 residues. Germline CDR1 reads SGHTA; CDR2 reads FQGNSA. The CDR3 DNA reads as TGTGCCAGCAGCCGACTAGCGGGGGTGGAGTACTTC. It encodes CASSRLAGVEYF.

The rearrangement uses TRBV6-2 or TRBV6-3 and TRBJ1-1; D is undetermined. Germline V lookup: CDR1 MNHEY, CDR2 SVGEGT. Trimming removed 7 bases from V and 4 bases from J, with 16 bases in between. There are 14 residues in the CDR3. The CDR3 here is CASNPTRWATEAFF. The DNA for the CDR3 is TGTGCCAGCAACCCCACCAGGTGGGCCACTGAAGCTTTCTTT.

With regard to this clonotype: Sequence at one end of the junction differs from germline and may be a read error. This sequence joins TRBV6-1 and TRBJ1-2; a weak D match, TRBD1 (6 bases). CDR1 and CDR2 from the germline V gene are MNHNS and SASEGT. CDR3 size: 18 residues. This CDR3 reads CASSAVGGFQHSLYRYTF. The CDR3 DNA reads as TGTGCCAGCAGTGCTGTAGGGGGGTTTCAACACTCCCTCTATCGCTACACCTTC.

This clonotype was seen more than once but under ten times. This chain links TRBV12-3 or TRBV12-4 with TRBJ2-5; 7 positions agree with TRBD1. The DNA end lines up better with TRBJ2-7; the J call may be wrong. CDR3 length equals 14 residues. In DNA, the CDR3 is TGTGCCAGCAGTTCCGACAGGGATGTGGACGAGCAGTACTTC. Translating gives CASSSDRDVDEQYF.

The chain joins TRBV5-1 to TRBJ2-5; 8 bases match TRBD1. Trimming removed 4 bases from V and 5 bases from J; junction bases left unmatched: 10. CDR1 is SGHRS and CDR2 is YFSETQ in the germline V gene. This CDR3 is 15 amino acids long. The CDR3 loop reads CASSVLQGGGETQYF. CDR3 coding DNA: TGCGCCAGCAGCGTCCTACAGGGGGGTGGCGAGACCCAGTACTTC. Complete variable domain (other parts from reference TRBV5-1 and TRBJ2-5): KAGVTQTPRYLIKTRGQQVTLSCSPISGHRSVSWYQQTPGQGLQFLFEYFSETQRNKGNFPGRFSGRQFSNSRSEMNVSTLELGDSALYLCASSVLQGGGETQYFGPGTRLLVL.

There are a few counts of this clonotype. This chain joins TRBV5-1 and TRBJ2-6, with 7 bases aligning to TRBD1. Trimming removed 4 bases from V and 4 bases from J; junction bases left unmatched: 8. CDR3 size: 16 residues. Germline CDR1 reads SGHRS; CDR2 reads YFSETQ. CDR3 sequence: CASSPPTGSGANVLTF. DNA of the CDR3: TGCGCCAGCAGCCCACCGACAGGGTCCGGGGCCAACGTCCTGACTTTC.

This clonotype turned up a few times. The chain couples TRBV4-1 to TRBJ2-3; D may be TRBD2 (6 bases). With 7 bases removed from V and 2 bases from J, the gap between germline ends came to 19 bases. This CDR3 is built from 16 residues. The germline gives CDR1 MGHRA, CDR2 YSYEKL. The CDR3 coding sequence is TGCGCCAGCACCCCATGGCGGCGGGGACCCACAGATACGCAGTATTTT. Translating gives CASTPWRRGPTDTQYF.

J is TRBJ1-2 and V is TRBV4-2; D possibly corresponds to TRBD1 (5 bases). V was trimmed by 1 base and J by 5 bases, leaving 14 bases between them. This CDR3 is 15 amino acids long. Germline lookup yields CDR1 LGHNA and CDR2 YNFKEQ. The CDR3 is CASSQAGEGRYGYTF. The CDR3 bases are TGTGCCAGCAGCCAAGCCGGAGAGGGGAGGTATGGCTACACCTTC.

As for this clonotype: Since a much larger clone is just one base distant, this may be a read error. The rearrangement uses TRBV20-1 and TRBJ2-7; D ambiguous. The germline V and J ends were trimmed by 5 bases and 7 bases, with 12 bases remaining between them. Germline CDR1 and CDR2: DFQATT and SNEGSKA (reference sequence). This CDR3 region has 11 residues. CDR3 residues: CSADGRWEQYF. CDR3 nucleotides: TGCAGTGCTGACGGTCGGTGGGAGCAGTACTTC.

This chain uses TRBV6-1 with TRBJ1-5; D not resolved. The V gene's germline CDR1 is MNHNS and CDR2 SASEGT. The V end lost 2 bases, the J end lost 3 bases, and 8 bases lay between the germline ends. This CDR3 comprises 14 residues. This chain's CDR3 is CASSERFTNQPQHF. The CDR3 bases are TGTGCCAGCAGTGAAAGGTTCACCAATCAGCCCCAGCATTTT.

This clonotype showed up just a few times. The chain carries TRBV4-3 and TRBJ2-4; 11 positions match TRBD2. V dropped 1 base and J dropped 0; count of bases not matched to a gene: 11. CDR1 is LGHNA, CDR2 YSLEER, per germline. This CDR3 is built from 20 residues. CDR3 DNA sequence: TGCGCCAGCAGCCAAGTACGGGCTAGCGGGGGGATACTAGCCAAAAACATTCAGTACTTC. This encodes CASSQVRASGGILAKNIQYF.

This chain uses TRBV12-3 or TRBV12-4 with TRBJ1-2; D gene ambiguous. V lost 4 bases to trimming and J lost 0 bases, with 9 bases between them. CDR3 size: 14 residues. The CDR3 loop is CASSSNGANYGYTF. In nucleotides, the CDR3 is TGTGCCAGCAGTTCGAACGGGGCTAACTATGGCTACACCTTC.

The chain couples TRBV20-1 to TRBJ2-3; D could derive from TRBD1 or TRBD2 (5 bases each). The V gene lost 4 bases and the J gene lost 1 base, with 9 bases spanning the gap. Germline V gene lookup returns CDR1 DFQATT and CDR2 SNEGSKA (reference sequence). The CDR3 has 13 residues. CDR3: CSANQGGTDTQYF. In DNA, the CDR3 is TGCAGTGCTAACCAGGGAGGCACAGATACGCAGTATTTT.

This clonotype was seen only once. The chain carries TRBV7-8 and TRBJ2-7; no clear D. V was pared by 1 base and J by 2 bases, with 12 bases between. The germline gives CDR1 SGHVS, CDR2 FQNEAQ. CDR3 length: 15 residues. CDR3 coding DNA: TGTGCCAGCAGCTTAGTGACCGCTTGGGCCTACGAGCAGTACTTC. Protein sequence: CASSLVTAWAYEQYF.